These 13 T cell receptor beta chains share one sample of origin, sequenced in a study of blood T cell repertoires in COVID-19. TCRdb's copy holds only in-frame clones and misses some; the assay was immunoSEQ multiplex PCR. Among 150,000 or so clones listed, more than 75% were seen once. Sequencing used peripheral blood. These TCRs come from an elderly man with acute or convalescent COVID-19.

The V gene is TRBV10-2, the J gene TRBJ1-2; a weak D match, TRBD1 (6 bases). Trimming pared 3 bases from V and 4 bases from J, leaving 12 bases between. Germline V gives CDR1 WSHSY, CDR2 SAAADI. This CDR3 contains 14 residues. The CDR3 DNA follows: TGCGCCAGCAGTGATAATAACAGGGCCTATGGCTACACCTTC. Translated, it gives CASSDNNRAYGYTF.

The chain recombines TRBV5-1 with TRBJ2-3; 11 nucleotides match TRBD2. Germline V CDR1 and CDR2: SGHRS, YFSETQ. Trimming removed 6 bases from V and 0 bases from J; junction bases left unmatched: 6. This CDR3 is 16 amino acids long. CDR3 DNA sequence: TGCGCCAGCACCCGTGGGACTAGCGGAAGCACAGATACGCAGTATTTT. It yields the protein CASTRGTSGSTDTQYF.

Here the CDR3 reads CASSRGGIQETQYF. The CDR3 DNA is TGTGCCAGCTCGAGGGGAGGGATCCAAGAGACCCAGTACTTC. This sequence joins TRBV18 and TRBJ2-5; 7 nucleotides line up with TRBD2. Unmatched junction bases numbered 5, after V lost 6 bases and J lost 1 base. This CDR3 has 14 amino acids. Germline V lookup: CDR1 KGHSH, CDR2 LQKENI.

Comment on this clone: Mismatch with germline at one junction end may stem from a read error. The rearrangement links TRBV6-1 to TRBJ2-7; possibly TRBD2 for D (5 bases). Germline-derived CDR1 and CDR2 are MNHNS and SASEGT. The CDR3 sequence is 14 residues long. CDR3 loop: CASSKAESSYEQYF. For the CDR3, the DNA is TGTGCCAGCAGTAAAGCGGAGAGCTCCTACGAGCAGTACTTC.

The chain couples TRBV29-1 to TRBJ1-4; D gene uncertain. Germline-derived CDR1 and CDR2 are SQVTM and ANQGSEA. The CDR3 has 14 residues. Between the trimmed V and J ends, which lost 4 bases and 3 bases, there was a span of 12 bases. As DNA, the CDR3 is TGCAGCGTTGCTGATATACAGCCTAATGAAAAACTGTTTTTT. It specifies CSVADIQPNEKLFF.

Worth noting for this clone: The same CDR3 is also encoded by other DNA sequences in this sample. The CDR3 is CASRGLAGNNEQFF. For the CDR3, the DNA is TGTGCCAGTAGGGGACTAGCGGGCAACAATGAGCAGTTCTTC. V and J are TRBV19 and TRBJ2-1; 12 nucleotides agree with TRBD2. CDR3 length: 14 amino acids. Per germline, CDR1 LNHDA and CDR2 SQIVND (reference sequence). The V segment lost 6 bases and the J segment 5 bases; nucleotides outside the gene matches: 2.

J is TRBJ1-3 and V is TRBV6-1; D not resolved. Trimming cost V 1 base and J 2 bases, with 12 bases left between them. The CDR3 sequence is 16 residues long. Germline V gene lookup returns CDR1 MNHNS and CDR2 SASEGT. CDR3 region: CASSEDTDPAGNTIYF. CDR3 nucleotides: TGTGCCAGCAGTGAAGACACAGACCCGGCTGGAAACACCATATATTTT.

This clone was counted once. This chain joins TRBV9 and TRBJ2-7, with D possibly being TRBD2 (6 bases). V lost 4 bases and J lost 0, with 14 bases in between. The V gene's germline CDR1 is SGDLS and CDR2 YYNGEE. The CDR3 has 15 amino acids. CDR3 residues: CASSPRGESSYEQYF. CDR3 nucleotide sequence: TGTGCCAGCAGCCCCCGCGGGGAGAGCTCCTACGAGCAGTACTTC.

The CDR3 DNA reads as TGTGCCAGCAGCCACGTTCAGGGGAACACTGAAGCTTTCTTT. Protein: CASSHVQGNTEAFF. The chain is built from TRBV3-1 (or the pseudogene TRBV3-2) and TRBJ1-1; weak D call: TRBD1 (5 bases). Germline V gives CDR1 LGHDT, CDR2 YNNKEL (reference sequence). V shed 3 bases and J shed 1 base, with 9 bases lying between them. This CDR3 spans 14 amino acids.

V usage is TRBV15 and J usage is TRBJ1-1; a weak D match, TRBD1 (5 bases). CDR3 length: 14 amino acids. Germline values: CDR1 LNHNV, CDR2 YYDKDF (reference sequence). Trimming cost V 2 bases and J 1 base, with 8 bases left between them. CDR3 in amino acids: CATSRSGGNTEAFF. The DNA of the CDR3 is TGTGCCACCAGCAGATCCGGGGGGAACACTGAAGCTTTCTTT.

This clone has just a few counts. The CDR3 coding sequence is TGTGCCAGCGGACAGGCACCTAATCAGCCCCAGCATTTT. Amino acid sequence: CASGQAPNQPQHF. This chain uses TRBV9 with TRBJ1-5; 7 bases line up with TRBD1. The CDR3 has 13 residues. With V trimmed by 7 bases and J by 4 bases, 5 bases remained unmatched. CDR1 and CDR2 from the germline V gene are SGDLS and YYNGEE.

V and J are TRBV13 and TRBJ1-2; D may be TRBD1 (6 bases). The CDR3 has 15 residues. Germline V gene lookup returns CDR1 PRHDT and CDR2 FYEKMQ (reference sequence). V lost 1 base, J lost 6 bases, and 15 bases lay in between. As DNA, the CDR3 is TGTGCCAGCAGCTTAGATGGGGCAGGGGAGAATGGCTACACCTTC. Translating it yields CASSLDGAGENGYTF.

The gene calls are TRBV6-1 and TRBJ1-5; 7 positions agree with TRBD1. This CDR3 is built from 16 residues. With V trimmed by 6 bases and J by 3 bases, 11 bases remained unmatched. Germline CDR1 reads MNHNS; CDR2 reads SASEGT. The CDR3 sequence: CASREQGIGANQPQHF. The CDR3 DNA sequence: TGTGCCAGCAGAGAACAGGGGATTGGTGCCAATCAGCCCCAGCATTTT.